The clone carrying this TCR beta chain was recorded many times. As yet, its antigen is unknown. TCRdb reanalysed the RT-PCR reads using MiXCR and keeps one entry per CDR3 protein. The repertoire holds about 500,000 distinct CDR3 sequences, with approximately 7.7% as singletons. The data originate from a study of response to subunit inactivated influenza vaccine. Broader study findings: New T cells are recruited in small numbers by each seasonal influenza vaccination, according to the authors' suggestion.

V dropped 5 bases and J dropped 8 bases, with 7 bases sitting between them. The CDR3 sequence is 11 residues long. This clonotype was sampled from a man in his fifties or sixties who received an inactivated influenza vaccine. This rearrangement joins TRBV12-3 or TRBV12-4 to TRBJ2-4, with a tentative D call TRBD2 (5 bases). The sample consisted of PBMCs from blood, taken approximately 25 months after vaccination. The CDR3: CASSPGDIQYF. The CDR3 region has the DNA TGTGCCAGCAGTCCCGGGGACATTCAGTACTTC.